A selection of T cell receptor beta chains follows, all from one sample in a study of human T cells and chemical hapten exposure. In TCRdb, the RACE reads were re-called with MiXCR into one record per CDR3 protein. The sample holds roughly 48,000 distinct CDR3 sequences, approximately 11% seen once. The sample was whole blood, taken in connection with sensitization to the hapten diphenylcyclopropenone (DPC). These receptors were taken from a woman in her thirties or forties with alopecia areata. Some clones in this sample may be carry-over from other donors' samples. Each CDR3 is given with its conserved first and last residue. The order of the fields is J gene, V gene, D gene, clone size, CDR3 protein, CDR3 DNA. A D gene is named only where the DNA matches it firmly. Size values are once, few and many counts, or a class for expanded clones, and some rows have none.

TRBJ2-6,TRBV20-1,NA,many,CSARVAGANVLTF,TGCAGTGCTAGAGTGGCTGGGGCCAACGTCCTGACTTTC
TRBJ2-2,TRBV6-1,NA,few,CASSPGEDTGELFF,TGTGCCAGCAGCCCGGGAGAGGACACCGGGGAGCTGTTTTTT
TRBJ1-4,TRBV18,NA,many,CASSPGIGVGEKLFF,TGTGCCAGCTCACCAGGGATCGGGGTTGGAGAAAAACTGTTTTTT
TRBJ1-5,TRBV28,TRBD1,many,CASSLGQGATPQHF,TGTGCCAGCAGCCTTGGACAGGGGGCAACTCCCCAGCATTTT
TRBJ1-1,TRBV7-9,NA,many,CASSTTTNEAFF,TGTGCCAGCAGCACCACTACAAATGAAGCTTTCTTT
TRBJ1-1,TRBV12-3/TRBV12-4,TRBD1,many,CASSLTGAHTEAFF,TGTGCCAGCAGTCTCACAGGGGCTCACACTGAAGCTTTCTTT
TRBJ2-5,TRBV7-9,TRBD1,many,CASSLGYSTGLQETQYF,TGTGCCAGCAGCTTAGGATATTCGACAGGGCTCCAAGAGACCCAGTACTTC
TRBJ1-1,TRBV29-1,NA,NA,CSVAVGQGTEAFF,TGCAGCGTTGCGGTGGGCCAGGGTACTGAAGCTTTCTTT
TRBJ2-4,TRBV10-1,NA,NA,CASSEGSPKNIQYF,TGCGCCAGCAGTGAAGGGTCTCCCAAAAACATTCAGTACTTC
TRBJ2-7,TRBV10-3,TRBD1,many,CAISLRDRSYEQYF,TGTGCCATCAGCCTCCGGGACAGGTCCTACGAGCAGTACTTC
TRBJ2-4,TRBV6-5,TRBD2,few,CASRWTSGRDKNIQYF,TGTGCCAGCAGATGGACTAGCGGGAGGGACAAAAACATTCAGTACTTC
TRBJ1-5,TRBV29-1,TRBD1,NA,CSVGQGGQPQHF,TGCAGCGTCGGACAGGGCGGGCAGCCCCAGCATTTT
TRBJ1-2,TRBV2,NA,NA,CASSLTRGYGYTF,TGTGCCAGCTCGCTTACACGGGGCTATGGCTACACCTTC
TRBJ2-7,TRBV28,NA,few,CATKQGGAGFYEQYF,TGTGCCACCAAACAGGGGGGGGCCGGATTCTACGAGCAGTACTTC
TRBJ1-1,TRBV4-3,NA,many,CASSQDGVSEAFF,TGCGCCAGCAGCCAAGATGGCGTCAGTGAAGCTTTCTTT
TRBJ2-1,TRBV11-2,TRBD2,many,CASSPGLAGDNEQFF,TGTGCCAGCAGCCCAGGACTAGCGGGGGACAATGAGCAGTTCTTC
TRBJ1-1,TRBV4-1,TRBD1,many,CASNLSPGGGTEAFF,TGCGCCAGCAACCTATCCCCAGGGGGTGGCACTGAAGCTTTCTTT
TRBJ1-2,TRBV21-1,NA,NA,CASPPDRANQYPHYYGYTF,TGTGCCAGCCCTCCGGACAGGGCGAATCAATACCCCCACTACTATGGCTACACCTTC
TRBJ1-3,TRBV28,NA,many,CASSLGGRSGNTIYF,TGTGCCAGCAGCCTTGGGGGCCGCTCTGGAAACACCATATATTTT
TRBJ2-5,TRBV7-9,TRBD2,few,CASSARLAERGSKTQYF,TGTGCCAGCAGCGCCCGACTAGCGGAGAGGGGCTCTAAGACCCAGTACTTC
TRBJ2-5,TRBV7-2,NA,many,CASSLEGWAQYF,TGTGCCAGCAGCTTAGAGGGGTGGGCCCAGTACTTC
TRBJ2-1,TRBV6-2/TRBV6-3,NA,many,CATRVGGAPYNEQFF,TGTGCCACTAGAGTCGGGGGAGCCCCTTACAATGAGCAGTTCTTC
TRBJ1-5,TRBV7-6,NA,few,CASSSNSGYQPQHF,TGTGCCAGCAGCTCAAACTCGGGGTATCAGCCCCAGCATTTT
TRBJ2-3,TRBV7-2,NA,many,CASSLRQTDTQYF,TGTGCCAGCAGCCTCCGACAGACAGATACGCAGTATTTT